A single sample gave rise to the 29 T cell receptor beta chains below, sequenced in a study of untreated major depressive disorder. The data were produced by immunoSEQ multiplex PCR, yet TCRdb's version contains in-frame clones alone and is incomplete. The table records some 21,000 clones, around 92% of them present only once. The sequenced material came from CD4+ T cells from PBMCs. Source of these receptors: a woman aged 40 to 50 in good health.

This clone has a single count. The rearrangement links TRBV5-1 to TRBJ1-1; TRBD1 might be the D (5 bases). This CDR3 region has 15 residues. V was trimmed by 0 bases and J by 10 bases, leaving 19 bases between them. Germline V gives CDR1 SGHRS, CDR2 YFSETQ. In DNA form, the CDR3 reads TGCGCCAGCAGCTTGGATTCCCCAGGGCGGGACGGAGCTTTCTTT. It encodes CASSLDSPGRDGAFF.

V gene TRBV5-1 combines with J gene TRBJ2-7, with 12 bases lining up with TRBD2. Germline V gives CDR1 SGHRS, CDR2 YFSETQ. The length of the CDR3 is 18 residues. With 0 bases clipped from V and 7 bases from J, the junction kept 14 bases outside the gene matches. CDR3 in DNA: TGCGCCAGCAGCTTGGGGACTAGCGGGATCGTCCCCTCGTGGGAGCAGTACTTC. Protein: CASSLGTSGIVPSWEQYF.

V and J are TRBV6-5 and TRBJ2-7, with D possibly matching TRBD1 (5 bases). There are 14 residues in the CDR3. V gave up 2 bases and J gave up 3 bases, with 11 bases separating them. Germline CDR1 and CDR2: MNHEY and SVGAGI. CDR3 sequence: CASSYRAGRYEQYF. In nucleotides, the CDR3 is TGTGCCAGCAGTTACCGGGCAGGGCGCTACGAGCAGTACTTC.

The chain joins TRBV10-3 to TRBJ2-7; D is perhaps TRBD2 (6 bases). Per germline, CDR1 ENHRY and CDR2 SYGVKD. With 2 bases removed from V and 6 bases from J, the gap between germline ends came to 11 bases. This CDR3 contains 13 residues. CDR3 protein: CAISEVWRGEQYF. The CDR3 nucleotides are TGTGCCATCAGTGAGGTGTGGCGGGGCGAGCAGTACTTC.

The table lists this clone with a count of one. The chain has TRBV5-6 and TRBJ2-5; 7 bases agree with TRBD2. V gave up 4 bases and J gave up 1 base; unmatched junction bases: 10. The CDR3 is 16 residues long. Germline CDR1 and CDR2: SGHDT and YYEEEE. DNA for the CDR3: TGTGCCAGCAGCACCCTTCTAGCGGCGATCCAAGAGACCCAGTACTTC. Translation gives CASSTLLAAIQETQYF.

The V gene is TRBV10-3, the J gene TRBJ2-1; D might be TRBD1 or TRBD2, each matching 6 bases. The CDR3 has 17 amino acids. Per germline, CDR1 ENHRY and CDR2 SYGVKD. The ends were cut back, 7 bases at V and 0 bases at J, with 19 bases in the middle. This CDR3 is CAIKEGTGASSYNEQFF. CDR3 coding DNA: TGTGCCATCAAAGAGGGTACGGGGGCTAGCTCCTACAATGAGCAGTTCTTC.

The V call is TRBV11-2, the J call TRBJ2-1; 15 bases agree with TRBD2. V shed 1 base, J shed 8 bases, and the junction held 6 bases outside the gene matches. This CDR3 contains 17 residues. The germline V gene encodes CDR1 SGHAT and CDR2 FQNNGV. For the CDR3, the DNA is TGTGCCAGCAGCTTAGGGACTAGCGGGGGGGCCAGAGATGAGCAGTTCTTC. Translation gives CASSLGTSGGARDEQFF.

CDR3 protein: CASSVSEQICNQPQHF. The CDR3 coding sequence is TGTGCCAGCAGCGTAAGCGAGCAGATCTGCAATCAGCCCCAGCATTTT. The rearrangement links TRBV9 to TRBJ1-5; D unresolved. The CDR3 is made up of 16 amino acids. Trimming cost V 1 base and J 2 bases, with 13 bases left between them. Per the germline V gene, CDR1 is SGDLS and CDR2 is YYNGEE.

V is TRBV27 and J is TRBJ2-3; D perhaps matches TRBD2 (5 bases). V lost 2 bases to trimming and J lost 1 base, with 13 bases between them. CDR3 size: 16 residues. Germline CDR1 reads MNHEY; CDR2 reads SMNVEV (reference sequence). Here the CDR3 reads CASSLPQEEGTDTQYF. As DNA, the CDR3 is TGTGCCAGCAGTTTACCCCAGGAGGAGGGCACAGATACGCAGTATTTT.

Concerning this clone itself: Its ends do not fully match the called genes, so a read error is possible. J is TRBJ2-5 and V is TRBV5-6; D tentatively fits TRBD1 or TRBD2 (5 bases each). The CDR3 runs to 12 residues. CDR1 and CDR2 from the germline V gene are SGHDT and YYEEEE. CDR3 protein: CASSLPGTVSNF. The CDR3 nucleotides are TGTGCCAGCAGCTTGCCGGGGACGGTTTCGAACTTC.

The CDR3 sequence is CASSGYGRNYGYTF. The CDR3 DNA is TGTGCCAGCAGCGGGTATGGGAGGAACTATGGCTACACCTTC. The chain recombines TRBV9 with TRBJ1-2; D unresolved. V lost 3 bases and J lost 2, with 11 bases in between. Germline lookup yields CDR1 SGDLS and CDR2 YYNGEE. The CDR3 spans 14 residues. Looking up the rest from reference TRBV9 and TRBJ1-2 gives the full variable domain: DSGVTQTPKHLITATGQRVTLRCSPRSGDLSVYWYQQSLDQGLQFLIQYYNGEERAKGNILERFSAQQFPDLHSELNLSSLELGDSALYFCASSGYGRNYGYTFGSGTRLTVV.

This rearrangement joins TRBV2 to TRBJ2-3; TRBD1 matches at 7 bases. With 9 bases clipped from V and 0 bases from J, the junction kept 9 bases outside the gene matches. CDR1 and CDR2 (germline): SNHLY, FYNNEI. The CDR3 loop spans 15 amino acids. Here the CDR3 reads CASRQGTQSTDTQYF. CDR3 bases: TGTGCCAGTCGACAGGGAACCCAGAGCACAGATACGCAGTATTTT.

The CDR3 loop reads CASSYRDRGFF. CDR3 DNA sequence: TGCGCCAGCAGCTACCGGGACCGCGGGTTCTTC. V usage is TRBV4-1 and J usage is TRBJ2-1, with D possibly called TRBD1 or TRBD2 (5 bases each). The V end lost 5 bases, the J end lost 15 bases, and 14 bases lay between the germline ends. This CDR3 comprises 11 residues. Germline V lookup: CDR1 MGHRA, CDR2 YSYEKL.

The chain combines TRBV29-1 with TRBJ1-1; no clear D. Germline V gene lookup returns CDR1 SQVTM and CDR2 ANQGSEA. V lost 6 bases to trimming and J lost 9 bases, with 11 bases between them. The CDR3 spans 10 residues. CDR3 bases: TGCAGCGTCGAGACAATCCAAGCTTTCTTT. Translating it yields CSVETIQAFF.

This clone was seen more than once but under ten times. V is TRBV7-9 and J is TRBJ1-1; perhaps TRBD1 as D (5 bases). Germline V gene lookup returns CDR1 SEHNR and CDR2 FQNEAQ (reference sequence). Deletions cut 8 bases from V and 3 bases from J, with 10 bases between. The length of the CDR3 is 12 residues. The CDR3 coding sequence is TGTGCCAGCCATAGGGGATACACTGAAGCTTTCTTT. This gives the protein CASHRGYTEAFF.

V gene TRBV28 combines with J gene TRBJ1-1; D ambiguous. The CDR3 length is 12 residues. V was pared by 7 bases and J by 1 base, with 7 bases between. Per germline, CDR1 MDHEN and CDR2 SYDVKM. The CDR3: CASKERNTEAFF. The DNA for the CDR3 is TGTGCCAGCAAAGAGAGGAACACTGAAGCTTTCTTT.

The chain links TRBV7-9 to TRBJ1-1, with D unclear. V lost 2 bases and J 1 base, leaving 5 bases between the germline ends. This CDR3 spans 13 amino acids. CDR1 is SEHNR and CDR2 is FQNEAQ in the germline V gene (reference sequence). The CDR3: CASSLRENTEAFF. In DNA, the CDR3 is TGTGCCAGCAGCTTACGGGAGAACACTGAAGCTTTCTTT.

The gene calls are TRBV25-1 and TRBJ1-2, with TRBD1 matching over 7 bases. Trimming took 4 bases from V and 4 from J; bases not matched to a gene: 9. Germline V gene lookup returns CDR1 MGHDK and CDR2 SYGVNS. This CDR3 has 15 residues. The CDR3 region is CASSARTGAPYGYTF. CDR3 DNA: TGTGCCAGCAGTGCCCGTACAGGGGCCCCCTATGGCTACACCTTC.

The V and J genes are TRBV7-6 and TRBJ2-2, with 10 bases that match TRBD1. Losses at the gene ends were 5 bases for V and 3 bases for J; bases not matched to a gene: 3. Germline CDR1 and CDR2: SGHVS and FNYEAQ. The CDR3 is 15 amino acids. CDR3 DNA: TGTGCCAGCAGCATTGGGACAGGGGACACCGGGGAGCTGTTTTTT. It translates to CASSIGTGDTGELFF.

This chain links TRBV5-1 with TRBJ2-1; the D gene is possibly TRBD2 (5 bases). The V gene lost 4 bases and the J gene lost 5 bases, with 10 bases spanning the gap. The CDR3 consists of 13 residues. Germline lookup yields CDR1 SGHRS and CDR2 YFSETQ. The DNA of the CDR3 is TGCGCCAGCAGCATCGGGGTCAACAATGAGCAGTTCTTC. It specifies CASSIGVNNEQFF.

The rearrangement uses TRBV25-1 and TRBJ1-5; TRBD1 matches at 8 bases. Per the germline V gene, CDR1 is MGHDK and CDR2 is SYGVNS. V shed 3 bases, J shed 7 bases, and the junction held 5 bases outside the gene matches. This CDR3 has 14 amino acids. CDR3 in amino acids: CASSETGAGQPQHF. DNA for the CDR3: TGTGCCAGCAGTGAGACAGGGGCAGGACAGCCCCAGCATTTT.

The chain combines TRBV10-3 with TRBJ2-5; D is unclear. Germline lookup yields CDR1 ENHRY and CDR2 SYGVKD. V was cut by 10 bases and J by 0 bases, with 12 bases left in between. The CDR3 sequence is 13 residues long. The CDR3 spells CATSNSYQETQYF. The CDR3 region has the DNA TGTGCCACCTCAAATTCGTACCAAGAGACCCAGTACTTC.

The genes are TRBV7-6 and TRBJ2-1; D is ambiguous. This CDR3 comprises 15 residues. V lost 3 bases, J lost 9 bases, and 18 bases lay in between. Germline assignment: CDR1 SGHVS and CDR2 FNYEAQ. This chain's CDR3 is CASSFWGPQLGEQFF. The CDR3, as DNA: TGTGCCAGCAGCTTTTGGGGTCCTCAACTGGGTGAGCAGTTCTTC.

This chain connects TRBV4-1 to TRBJ1-2; no reliable D call. Trimming pared 1 base from V and 3 bases from J, leaving 15 bases between. This CDR3 contains 16 residues. CDR1 and CDR2 (germline): MGHRA, YSYEKL. The CDR3 DNA reads TGCGCCAGCAGCCAAGCTTCACCCGTGGGTGACTATGGCTACACCTTC. Protein: CASSQASPVGDYGYTF.

The chain couples TRBV25-1 to TRBJ1-3; 9 bases are a match to TRBD1. V dropped 5 bases and J dropped 4; count of bases not matched to a gene: 6. The CDR3 extends over 15 amino acids. Germline loops: CDR1 MGHDK, CDR2 SYGVNS. The CDR3 loop is CASSSTGTGGNTIYF. The CDR3 bases are TGTGCCAGCAGTTCGACCGGGACAGGGGGAAACACCATATATTTT.

The V call is TRBV7-7, the J call TRBJ2-2, with no clear D. The germline V gene has CDR1 SSHAT and CDR2 FNYEAQ (reference sequence). Trimming shortened V by 5 bases and J by 5 bases, and 12 bases separated the two germline ends. This CDR3 is built from 14 residues. In DNA, the CDR3 is TGTGCCAGCAGCGCCTGGGGAAGTACCGGGGAGCTGTTTTTT. Translating gives CASSAWGSTGELFF.

The chain recombines TRBV19 with TRBJ1-1, with D unclear. Deletions cut 1 base from V and 3 bases from J, with 9 bases between. The V gene's germline CDR1 is LNHDA and CDR2 SQIVND (reference sequence). The CDR3 extends over 14 amino acids. This chain's CDR3 is CASSIGPGYTEAFF. The CDR3 region has the DNA TGTGCCAGTAGTATAGGGCCTGGGTACACTGAAGCTTTCTTT.

The J gene is TRBJ1-2, the V gene TRBV6-5; 8 positions agree with TRBD1. V was pared by 7 bases and J by 5 bases, with 9 bases of the junction left unmatched. This CDR3 is 14 amino acids long. CDR1 and CDR2 from the germline V gene are MNHEY and SVGAGI. DNA of the CDR3: TGTGCCAGCACCCCCGGGCAGGGGGCGTATGGCTACACCTTC. It translates to CASTPGQGAYGYTF.

This rearrangement joins TRBV5-1 to TRBJ1-5; D is perhaps TRBD1 (5 bases). CDR3 length: 15 residues. CDR1 and CDR2 (germline): SGHRS, YFSETQ. V was clipped by 0 bases and J by 7 bases, with 14 bases between them. CDR3 region: CASSLAPGIGQPQHF. The CDR3 nucleotides are TGCGCCAGCAGCTTGGCCCCAGGGATAGGGCAGCCCCAGCATTTT.